This passage covers 4 T cell receptor beta chains from one sample sequenced in a study of cytomegalovirus exposure and HLA in healthy donors. Primers for the PCR totalled 60 Vbeta and 13 Jbeta. Sequenced by immunoSEQ multiplex PCR; TCRdb stores in-frame clones only, minus some. This sample has fewer than 200,000 clones; roughly four fifths occur once, and the top ten carry approximately 11%. Sample: PBMCs. Receptors were obtained from a man in his forties or fifties in good health and CMV-seropositive.

V gene TRBV29-1 combines with J gene TRBJ2-3; possibly TRBD1 for D (6 bases). The CDR3 covers 13 residues. V lost 7 bases, J lost 4 bases, and 15 bases lay in between. CDR1 is SQVTM and CDR2 is ANQGSEA in the germline V gene. The CDR3 DNA reads TGCAGCGCCTTTAACAGGGTTTCAGATACGCAGTATTTT. Translation: CSAFNRVSDTQYF.

The genes are TRBV6-6 and TRBJ2-7; 8 bases are shared with TRBD1. CDR1 is MNHNY and CDR2 is SVGAGI in the germline V gene (reference sequence). V shed 6 bases, J shed 6 bases, and the junction held 4 bases outside the gene matches. This CDR3 is built from 12 residues. The CDR3 reads CASSRTGFEQYF. Written as DNA, the CDR3 is TGTGCCAGCAGCCGGACAGGGTTCGAGCAGTACTTC.

V usage is TRBV30 and J usage is TRBJ1-6, with D possibly TRBD1 on 5 matching bases. V was pared by 4 bases and J by 9 bases, with 13 bases between. Germline values: CDR1 GTSNPN, CDR2 SVGIG (reference sequence). The CDR3 totals 13 residues. The CDR3 protein is CAWMGGGGSPLHF. CDR3 bases: TGTGCCTGGATGGGGGGAGGCGGTTCACCCCTCCACTTT.

The gene calls are TRBV30 and TRBJ1-6; possible D gene TRBD1, 6 bases. The CDR3 has 13 amino acids. Germline CDR1 reads GTSNPN; CDR2 reads SVGIG (reference sequence). V was pared by 7 bases and J by 6 bases, with 13 bases between. CDR3 sequence reads: CASEQGTNSPLHF. The CDR3 DNA is TGTGCCTCTGAACAGGGTACTAATTCACCCCTCCACTTT.